This is a list of T cell receptor beta chains from one sample in a study of regulatory T cells in long-lasting Graves disease. TCRdb passed the multiplex PCR reads through MiXCR, listing each CDR3 protein once. This sample yields a few hundred thousand distinct CDR3 sequences, of which 20% to 25% are seen a single time; roughly 6.9% belongs to the top ten. Sequenced material: peripheral blood mononuclear cells (PBMCs), taken when the disease was refractory, from a patient treated with antithyroid drugs. The source of these receptors is a female donor with Graves disease. The conserved cysteine and the conserved F or W are not part of the CDR3 here.

>TRBJ2-7|TRBV12-3/TRBV12-4
ASLRIGDEQY
>TRBJ2-1|TRBV25-1
ASSASTGTLWGEQF
>TRBJ2-1|TRBV28
ASSPVGVHSSYNEQF
>TRBJ1-1|TRBV5-1
ASSLVGRTEAF
>TRBJ1-1|TRBV28
ASSLWQGAEAF
>TRBJ1-2|TRBV9
ASSVDEGYGYT
>TRBJ1-1|TRBV2
ASSLDPPGEAF
>TRBJ2-2|TRBV19
ASNTGEANTGELF
>TRBJ2-7|TRBV11-2
ASSFSGNPYEQY
>TRBJ1-1|TRBV6-1
ASSREGSAF
>TRBJ2-2|TRBV11-1
ASSLPNDSGELF
>TRBJ2-4|TRBV10-3
AISAGESGKNIQY
>TRBJ2-5|TRBV12-3/TRBV12-4
ASSAPGGTQY
>TRBJ2-7|TRBV7-2
ASSIWTPDEQY
>TRBJ2-7|TRBV10-2
ASSGTGGGYEQY
>TRBJ2-3|TRBV20-1
SARDEDQGPADTQY